A single sample gave rise to the 27 T cell receptor beta chains below, sequenced in a study of persistence of HIV-infected CD4 T cells. Sequencing used immunoSEQ version 4 in survey mode. TCRdb keeps only in-frame clones here, not all; method: immunoSEQ multiplex PCR. In the table there are around 60,000 clones, over 60% of which are singletons. No antigen is known for these receptors. An overlapping HIV-1 Gag peptide pool stimulated these cells at 1 ug/peptide/mL. Sorted nonresponding memory CD4+ T cells were CD40L-negative, CD69-negative, CD45RO-high. The sequenced sample was CD4+ T cells sorted from PBMCs after approximately 19-hour stimulation, obtained from a patient who received antiretroviral therapy. Source of these receptors: an adult man with HIV who was CMV-seropositive.

V is TRBV19 and J is TRBJ1-3; D unresolved. CDR1 LNHDA and CDR2 SQIVND come from the germline V gene (reference sequence). This CDR3 region has 16 residues. V lost 3 bases, J lost 0 bases, and 12 bases lay in between. The CDR3 nucleotides are TGTGCCAGTAGTATCGGCAGGCGGACCTCTGGAAACACCATATATTTT. Translating gives CASSIGRRTSGNTIYF.

This clone has just a few counts. The genes are TRBV7-2 and TRBJ1-6; D not resolved. V was clipped by 7 bases and J by 6 bases, with 16 bases between them. This CDR3 is 15 amino acids long. Germline values: CDR1 SGHTA, CDR2 FQGNSA. DNA of the CDR3: TGTGCCAGCACCTCGGGCCCCGCCGTTAATTCACCCCTCCACTTT. Encoded protein: CASTSGPAVNSPLHF.

This clone was picked up a small number of times. The chain has TRBV27 and TRBJ2-1; 7 bases are a match to TRBD2. Losses at the gene ends were 3 bases for V and 2 bases for J; bases not matched to a gene: 4. Germline values: CDR1 MNHEY, CDR2 SMNVEV (reference sequence). CDR3 length equals 15 residues. In nucleotides, the CDR3 is TGTGCCAGCAGTTTCGAGCGGGGCCCCTACAATGAGCAGTTCTTC. Amino acid sequence: CASSFERGPYNEQFF.

The chain recombines TRBV5-4 with TRBJ1-6, with D unclear. The CDR3 sequence is 14 residues long. The germline V gene encodes CDR1 SGHNT and CDR2 YYREEE (reference sequence). V was cut by 0 bases and J by 7 bases, with 8 bases left in between. The CDR3 sequence is CASSLELGNSPLHF. The CDR3 nucleotides are TGTGCCAGCAGCTTGGAACTGGGAAATTCACCCCTCCACTTT. Together with reference TRBV5-4 and TRBJ1-6, the CDR3 gives the full variable domain: ETGVTQSPTHLIKTRGQQVTLRCSSQSGHNTVSWYQQALGQGPQFIFQYYREEENGRGNFPPRFSGLQFPNYSSELNVNALELDDSALYLCASSLELGNSPLHFGNGTRLTVT.

The chain joins TRBV28 to TRBJ1-1, with D uncertain. CDR1 is MDHEN and CDR2 is SYDVKM in the germline V gene. Trimming removed 2 bases at V and 5 bases at J, with 9 bases between. This CDR3 has 13 amino acids. CDR3 DNA: TGTGCCAGCAGTTTAAGGGATGGGACTGAAGCTTTCTTT. Translating it yields CASSLRDGTEAFF.

The V and J genes are TRBV5-1 and TRBJ1-4; D may be TRBD1 (6 bases). The CDR3 has 16 amino acids. The germline CDR1 and CDR2 sequences are SGHRS and YFSETQ. Trimming left V 6 bases short and J 8 bases short, with 23 bases between. The CDR3 DNA reads TGCGCCAGCACCCTTGAGGGGGGCCTAGGGAAGGAAAAACTGTTTTTT. Translation: CASTLEGGLGKEKLFF.

This sequence joins TRBV6-6 and TRBJ1-5; D is possibly TRBD1 (6 bases). The CDR3 covers 16 residues. V lost 6 bases to trimming and J lost 1 base, with 16 bases between them. Germline CDR1 MNHNY, CDR2 SVGAGI (reference sequence). The CDR3 coding sequence is TGTGCCAGCAGCCTGAAGGCAGGGGAAAGCAATCAGCCCCAGCATTTT. The encoded protein is CASSLKAGESNQPQHF.

The V and J genes are TRBV4-2 and TRBJ1-3; tentative D call: TRBD1 (6 bases). This CDR3 is 16 amino acids long. In germline, CDR1 is LGHNA, CDR2 YNFKEQ. Trimming took off 3 bases at V and 0 bases at J, with 12 bases between the two ends. As DNA, the CDR3 is TGTGCCAGCAGCCAGGAAACAGGGTTCTCTGGAAACACCATATATTTT. Translating it yields CASSQETGFSGNTIYF.

The chain is built from TRBV5-8 and TRBJ2-2; D gene uncertain. CDR1 and CDR2 from the germline V gene are SGHTS and YDEGEE. The CDR3 runs 14 residues. The V gene lost 4 bases and the J gene lost 4 bases, with 11 bases spanning the gap. The CDR3 sequence: CASSKRRTTGELFF. DNA of the CDR3: TGTGCCAGCAGCAAAAGAAGGACCACCGGGGAGCTGTTTTTT. Looking up the rest from reference TRBV5-8 and TRBJ2-2 gives the full variable domain: EAGVTQSPTHLIKTRGQQATLRCSPISGHTSVYWYQQALGLGLQFLLWYDEGEERNRGNFPPRFSGRQFPNYSSELNVNALELEDSALYLCASSKRRTTGELFFGEGSRLTVL.

The rearrangement uses TRBV3-1 (or the pseudogene TRBV3-2) and TRBJ1-6; D ambiguous. The CDR3 spans 14 residues. Germline-derived CDR1 and CDR2 are LGHDT and YNNKEL (reference sequence). Trimming removed 2 bases at V and 7 bases at J, with 9 bases between. The CDR3 DNA reads TGTGCCAGCAGCCAATCCATTGGGAATTCACCCCTCCACTTT. Protein: CASSQSIGNSPLHF.

The chain couples TRBV10-2 to TRBJ1-4, with TRBD1 identical over 8 bases. Germline CDR1 WSHSY, CDR2 SAAADI. With 0 bases clipped from V and 1 base from J, the junction kept 7 bases outside the gene matches. This CDR3 has 18 residues. CDR3 sequence (DNA): TGCGCCAGCAGTGAGTCGACTTTAGGACAGGGAACTAATGAAAAACTGTTTTTT. Translating gives CASSESTLGQGTNEKLFF.

J is TRBJ1-5 and V is TRBV4-1; D is unclear. The CDR3 runs 15 residues. Trimming left V 0 bases short and J 3 bases short, with 9 bases between. CDR1 is MGHRA, CDR2 YSYEKL, per germline. The CDR3 region is CASSQDEGNNQPQHF. The CDR3 region has the DNA TGCGCCAGCAGCCAAGACGAAGGGAACAATCAGCCCCAGCATTTT.

In nucleotides, the CDR3 is TGTGCCACCAGTGACCCGGGACGGGGGGAAAAACTGTTTTTT. Its protein is CATSDPGRGEKLFF. The chain links TRBV24-1 to TRBJ1-4, with D possibly being TRBD1 (5 bases). This CDR3 has 14 residues. The germline V gene has CDR1 KGHDR and CDR2 SFDVKD. V was cut by 4 bases and J by 8 bases, with 13 bases left in between.

This clone was detected ten times or more. The chain combines TRBV6-5 with TRBJ2-7; D not resolved. The CDR3 covers 13 residues. Germline lookup yields CDR1 MNHEY and CDR2 SVGAGI. Trimming took off 6 bases at V and 4 bases at J, with 13 bases between the two ends. The CDR3 loop is CASSHRDGYEQYF. DNA of the CDR3: TGTGCCAGCAGCCATCGAGACGGGTACGAGCAGTACTTC.

The chain carries TRBV5-1 and TRBJ2-7, with D maybe TRBD1 (8 bases). The ends were cut back, 2 bases at V and 2 bases at J, with 11 bases in the middle. Germline CDR1 reads SGHRS; CDR2 reads YFSETQ. This CDR3 has 14 residues. CDR3 amino acids: CASSFTGGAYEQYF. DNA of the CDR3: TGCGCCAGCAGCTTCACAGGGGGGGCCTACGAGCAGTACTTC. The whole variable domain, filled in from reference TRBV5-1 and TRBJ2-7, reads KAGVTQTPRYLIKTRGQQVTLSCSPISGHRSVSWYQQTPGQGLQFLFEYFSETQRNKGNFPGRFSGRQFSNSRSEMNVSTLELGDSALYLCASSFTGGAYEQYFGPGTRLTVT.

This chain joins TRBV3-1 (or the pseudogene TRBV3-2) and TRBJ1-3; TRBD1 matches 7 bases. The CDR3 sequence is 14 residues long. Trimming at V came to 5 bases and at J to 2 bases, leaving 3 bases not matched to a gene. Germline loops: CDR1 LGHDT, CDR2 YNNKEL (reference sequence). CDR3 residues: CASSEGAAGNTIYF. The CDR3 nucleotides are TGTGCCAGCAGCGAGGGGGCTGCTGGAAACACCATATATTTT.

CDR3 bases: TGCAGCGTAGTGGGACAGGTGGGTGGCTACACCTTC. This encodes CSVVGQVGGYTF. The chain couples TRBV29-1 to TRBJ1-2; 8 bases match TRBD1. V shed 6 bases and J 7 bases; nucleotides not matched to a gene: 7. The length of the CDR3 is 12 residues. Germline loops: CDR1 SQVTM, CDR2 ANQGSEA.

The chain recombines TRBV4-2 with TRBJ1-2, with D maybe TRBD1 (6 bases). The ends were cut back, 0 bases at V and 5 bases at J, with 13 bases in the middle. In germline, CDR1 is LGHNA, CDR2 YNFKEQ. The CDR3 runs to 15 residues. This chain's CDR3 is CASSQDRGLTYGYTF. The CDR3 DNA reads TGTGCCAGCAGCCAAGACAGGGGACTAACTTATGGCTACACCTTC.

The V and J genes are TRBV19 and TRBJ2-3, with 13 bases matching TRBD2. Germline CDR1 is LNHDA and CDR2 is SQIVND (reference sequence). Losses at the gene ends were 8 bases for V and 0 bases for J; bases not matched to a gene: 8. The CDR3 spans 17 residues. The DNA of the CDR3 is TGTGCCAGTTCGCGGACTAGCGGGGGCGCTAGCACAGATACGCAGTATTTT. Translation: CASSRTSGGASTDTQYF.

The V gene is TRBV28, the J gene TRBJ2-3, with D perhaps TRBD2 (5 bases). The CDR3 sequence is 16 residues long. Trimming stripped 1 base from V and 0 bases from J, with 11 bases between. Germline CDR1 MDHEN, CDR2 SYDVKM. DNA for the CDR3: TGTGCCAGCAGTTTATATGCTAGCTACAGCACAGATACGCAGTATTTT. Amino acid sequence: CASSLYASYSTDTQYF.

This chain connects TRBV21-1 to TRBJ2-2; the table's D call, TRBD2, was not checked against the DNA. TRBV21-1 is designated a pseudogene. The CDR3 runs to 16 residues. The CDR3 here is CASVTASSGGTGELFF. As DNA, the CDR3 is TGTGCCAGCGTAACGGCGTCTAGCGGGGGGACCGGGGAGCTGTTTTTT.

The chain combines TRBV19 with TRBJ1-6, with a possible D match to TRBD1 (5 bases). The germline V and J ends were trimmed by 4 bases and 6 bases, with 10 bases remaining between them. The CDR3 has 14 amino acids. Germline V lookup: CDR1 LNHDA, CDR2 SQIVND (reference sequence). The CDR3 loop reads CASSSAGPNSPLHF. The CDR3 bases are TGTGCCAGTAGTAGCGCAGGGCCTAATTCACCCCTCCACTTT.

The CDR3 nucleotides read TGTGCCAGCAGTCGCACCGGGACGGCTAGCACAGATACGCAGTATTTT. It is translated as CASSRTGTASTDTQYF. The V gene is TRBV7-3, the J gene TRBJ2-3; D is tentatively TRBD1 or TRBD2 (5 bases each). The CDR3 loop spans 16 amino acids. V lost 6 bases and J lost 0, with 16 bases in between. Per germline, CDR1 SGHTA and CDR2 FQGTGA.

Worth noting for this clone: The same CDR3 is also encoded by other DNA sequences in this sample. The chain couples TRBV7-2 to TRBJ1-2; TRBD1 aligns across 7 bases. CDR3 length: 12 residues. CDR1 SGHTA and CDR2 FQGNSA come from the germline V gene. The ends lost 5 bases at V and 5 bases at J; junction bases unmatched: 2. CDR3 nucleotide sequence: TGTGCCAGCAGCCTCAGGGGGTATGGCTACACCTTC. Translated, it gives CASSLRGYGYTF.

V is TRBV19 and J is TRBJ2-7, with TRBD2 matching 8 bases. Per the germline V gene, CDR1 is LNHDA and CDR2 is SQIVND (reference sequence). This CDR3 spans 15 amino acids. The trim removed 5 bases at V and 2 bases at J, leaving 8 bases unmatched. The CDR3 nucleotides are TGTGCCAGTAGTTCCTTAACTAGCGGAGCCTACGAGCAGTACTTC. Its protein is CASSSLTSGAYEQYF.

V and J are TRBV5-6 and TRBJ2-3; D might be TRBD1 or TRBD2, each matching 6 bases. Germline CDR1 and CDR2: SGHDT and YYEEEE. This CDR3 contains 15 residues. The germline V and J ends were trimmed by 4 bases and 2 bases, with 14 bases remaining between them. DNA of the CDR3: TGTGCCAGCAGCCATCGACGGGGGCTCACAGATACGCAGTATTTT. Translation: CASSHRRGLTDTQYF.

This clone ranks as medium-sized (0.01 to 0.1%). V is TRBV27 and J is TRBJ1-5, with 9 bases fitting TRBD1. The trim removed 5 bases at V and 7 bases at J, leaving 9 bases unmatched. Germline V CDR1 and CDR2: MNHEY, SMNVEV (reference sequence). The CDR3 runs 15 residues. This CDR3 reads CASSASTGGEQPQHF. The CDR3 DNA reads TGTGCCAGCAGTGCCTCGACAGGGGGAGAACAGCCCCAGCATTTT.